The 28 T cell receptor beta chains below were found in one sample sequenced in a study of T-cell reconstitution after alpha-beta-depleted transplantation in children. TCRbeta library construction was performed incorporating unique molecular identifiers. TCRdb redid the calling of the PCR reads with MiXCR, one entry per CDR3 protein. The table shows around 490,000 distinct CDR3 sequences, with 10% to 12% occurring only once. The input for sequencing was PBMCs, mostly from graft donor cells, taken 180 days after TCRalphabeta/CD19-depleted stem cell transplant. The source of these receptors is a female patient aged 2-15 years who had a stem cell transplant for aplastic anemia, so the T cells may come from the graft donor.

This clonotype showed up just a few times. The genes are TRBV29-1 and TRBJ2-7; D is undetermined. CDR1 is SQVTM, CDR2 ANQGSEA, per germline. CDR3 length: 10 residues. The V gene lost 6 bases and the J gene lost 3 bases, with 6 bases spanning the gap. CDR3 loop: CSVKSYEQYF. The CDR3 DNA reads TGCAGCGTCAAAAGCTACGAGCAGTACTTC.

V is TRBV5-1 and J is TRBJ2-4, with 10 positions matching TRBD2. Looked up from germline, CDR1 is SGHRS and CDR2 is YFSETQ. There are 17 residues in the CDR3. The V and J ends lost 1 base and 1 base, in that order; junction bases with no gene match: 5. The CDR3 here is CASSLSISGRAKNIQYF. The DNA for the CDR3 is TGCGCCAGCAGCTTGAGTATTAGCGGGAGGGCCAAAAACATTCAGTACTTC.

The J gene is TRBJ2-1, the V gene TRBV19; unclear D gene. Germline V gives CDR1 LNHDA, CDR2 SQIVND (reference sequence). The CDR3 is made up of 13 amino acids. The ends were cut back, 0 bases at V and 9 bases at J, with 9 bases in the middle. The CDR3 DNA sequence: TGTGCCAGTAGTATAGATCTGGGCGGTGAGCAGTTCTTC. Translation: CASSIDLGGEQFF.

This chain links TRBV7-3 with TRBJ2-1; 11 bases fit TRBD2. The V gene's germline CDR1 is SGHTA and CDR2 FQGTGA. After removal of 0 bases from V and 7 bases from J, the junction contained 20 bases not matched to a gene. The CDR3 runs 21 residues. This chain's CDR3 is CASSLTQGLAGSGYIRNEQFF. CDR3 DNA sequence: TGTGCCAGCAGCTTAACACAAGGACTAGCGGGTTCTGGATATATCCGGAATGAGCAGTTCTTC.

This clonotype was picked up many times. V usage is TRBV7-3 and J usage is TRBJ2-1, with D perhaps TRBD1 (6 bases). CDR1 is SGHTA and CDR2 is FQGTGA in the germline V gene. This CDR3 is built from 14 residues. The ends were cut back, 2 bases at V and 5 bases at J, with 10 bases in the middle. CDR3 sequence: CASSLQTGNNEQFF. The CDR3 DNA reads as TGTGCCAGCAGCTTACAGACAGGAAACAATGAGCAGTTCTTC.

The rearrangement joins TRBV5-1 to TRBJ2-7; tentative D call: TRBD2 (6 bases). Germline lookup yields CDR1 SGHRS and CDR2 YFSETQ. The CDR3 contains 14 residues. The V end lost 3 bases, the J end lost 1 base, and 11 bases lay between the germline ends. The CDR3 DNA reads TGCGCCAGCAGCTGGGCGGGACGGTCCTACGAGCAGTACTTC. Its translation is CASSWAGRSYEQYF. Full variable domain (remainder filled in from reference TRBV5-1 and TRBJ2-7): KAGVTQTPRYLIKTRGQQVTLSCSPISGHRSVSWYQQTPGQGLQFLFEYFSETQRNKGNFPGRFSGRQFSNSRSEMNVSTLELGDSALYLCASSWAGRSYEQYFGPGTRLTVT.

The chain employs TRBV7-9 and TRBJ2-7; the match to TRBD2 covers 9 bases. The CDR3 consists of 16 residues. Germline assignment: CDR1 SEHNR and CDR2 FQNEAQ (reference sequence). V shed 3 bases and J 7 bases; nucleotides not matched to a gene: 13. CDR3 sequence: CASSFIKAGGPEEQYF. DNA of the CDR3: TGTGCCAGCAGCTTTATAAAGGCGGGAGGGCCGGAGGAGCAGTACTTC.

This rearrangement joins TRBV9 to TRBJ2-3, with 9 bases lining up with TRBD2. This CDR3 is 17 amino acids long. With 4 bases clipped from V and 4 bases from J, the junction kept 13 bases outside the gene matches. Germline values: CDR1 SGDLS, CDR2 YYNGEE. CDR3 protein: CASSYPGGSGRSDTQYF. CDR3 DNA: TGTGCCAGCAGCTACCCCGGAGGTAGCGGGAGATCAGATACGCAGTATTTT.

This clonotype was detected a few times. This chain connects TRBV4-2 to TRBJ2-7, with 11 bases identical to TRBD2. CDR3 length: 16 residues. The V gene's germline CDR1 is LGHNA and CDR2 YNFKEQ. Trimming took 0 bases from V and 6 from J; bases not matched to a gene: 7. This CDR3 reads CASSQDGTSGSFEQYF. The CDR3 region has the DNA TGTGCCAGCAGCCAAGACGGGACTAGCGGAAGCTTCGAGCAGTACTTC.

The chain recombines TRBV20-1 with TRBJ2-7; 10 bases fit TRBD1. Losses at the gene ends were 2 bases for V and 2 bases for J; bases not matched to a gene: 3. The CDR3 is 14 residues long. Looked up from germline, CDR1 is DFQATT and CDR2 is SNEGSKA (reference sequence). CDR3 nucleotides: TGCAGTGCTAGAATTGGGACAGGGGCCTACGAGCAGTACTTC. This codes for CSARIGTGAYEQYF.

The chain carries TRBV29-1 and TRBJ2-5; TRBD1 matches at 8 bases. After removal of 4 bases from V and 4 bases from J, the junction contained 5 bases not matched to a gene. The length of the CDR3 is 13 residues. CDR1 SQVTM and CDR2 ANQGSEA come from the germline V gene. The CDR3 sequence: CSVGTGFPETQYF. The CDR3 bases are TGCAGCGTTGGGACAGGGTTTCCAGAGACCCAGTACTTC.

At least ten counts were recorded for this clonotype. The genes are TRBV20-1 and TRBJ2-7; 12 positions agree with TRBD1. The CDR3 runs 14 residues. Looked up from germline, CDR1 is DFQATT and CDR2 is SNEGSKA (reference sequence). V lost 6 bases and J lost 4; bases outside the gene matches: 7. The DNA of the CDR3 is TGCAGTGCGGAGGTGGGACAGGGGGCATACGAGCAGTACTTC. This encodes CSAEVGQGAYEQYF.

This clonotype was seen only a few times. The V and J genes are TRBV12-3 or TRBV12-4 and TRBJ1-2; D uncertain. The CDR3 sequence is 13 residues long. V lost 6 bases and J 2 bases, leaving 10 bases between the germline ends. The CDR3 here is CASSPSGNYGYTF. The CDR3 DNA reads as TGTGCCAGCAGCCCGTCTGGAAACTATGGCTACACCTTC.

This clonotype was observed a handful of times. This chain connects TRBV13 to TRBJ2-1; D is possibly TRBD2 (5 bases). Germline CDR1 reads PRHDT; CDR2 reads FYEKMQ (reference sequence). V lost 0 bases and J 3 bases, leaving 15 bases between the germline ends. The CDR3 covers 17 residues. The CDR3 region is CASSLGGSSGLYNEQFF. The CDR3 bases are TGTGCCAGCAGCTTAGGCGGAAGCAGCGGACTCTACAATGAGCAGTTCTTC.

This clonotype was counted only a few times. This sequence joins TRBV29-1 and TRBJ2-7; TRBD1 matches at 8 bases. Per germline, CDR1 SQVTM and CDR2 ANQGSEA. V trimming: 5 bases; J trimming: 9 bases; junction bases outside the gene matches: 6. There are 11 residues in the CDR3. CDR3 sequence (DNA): TGCAGCGTTTCCCAGGGGGCGTTGCAGTACGTC. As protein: CSVSQGALQYV.

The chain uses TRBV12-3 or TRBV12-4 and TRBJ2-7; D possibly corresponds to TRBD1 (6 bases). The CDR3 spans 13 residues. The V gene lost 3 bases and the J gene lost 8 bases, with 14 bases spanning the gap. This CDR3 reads CASSFKQGGKQYV. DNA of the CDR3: TGTGCCAGCAGTTTCAAACAGGGTGGCAAGCAGTACGTC.

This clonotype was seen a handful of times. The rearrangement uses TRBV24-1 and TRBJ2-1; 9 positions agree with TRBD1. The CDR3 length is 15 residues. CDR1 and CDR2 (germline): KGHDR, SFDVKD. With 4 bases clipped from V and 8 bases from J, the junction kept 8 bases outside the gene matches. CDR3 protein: CATSESGTGSDEQFF. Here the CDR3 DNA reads TGTGCCACCAGTGAATCCGGGACAGGGAGTGATGAGCAGTTCTTC.

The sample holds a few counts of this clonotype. CDR3 bases: TGTGCCAGCAGTTTAGCTCAGTGGACAGATACGCAGTATTTT. Translated, it gives CASSLAQWTDTQYF. This chain uses TRBV27 with TRBJ2-3; D uncertain. The germline CDR1 and CDR2 sequences are MNHEY and SMNVEV (reference sequence). V lost 2 bases and J lost 3, with 9 bases in between. The CDR3 is 14 residues long.

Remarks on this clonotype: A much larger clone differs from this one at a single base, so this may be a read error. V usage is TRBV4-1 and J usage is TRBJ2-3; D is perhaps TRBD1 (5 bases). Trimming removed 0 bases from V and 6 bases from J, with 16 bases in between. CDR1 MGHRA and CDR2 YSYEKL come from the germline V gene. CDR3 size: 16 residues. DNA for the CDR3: TGCGCCAGCAGCCAAGAGGAGCCCCGGACATGTGATACGCAGTATTTT. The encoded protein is CASSQEEPRTCDTQYF.

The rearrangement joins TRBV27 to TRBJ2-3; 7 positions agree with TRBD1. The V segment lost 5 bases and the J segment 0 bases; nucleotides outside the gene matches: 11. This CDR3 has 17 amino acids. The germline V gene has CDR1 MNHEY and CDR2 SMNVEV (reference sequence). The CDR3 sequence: CASSPWTGRGSTDTQYF. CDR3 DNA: TGTGCCAGCAGTCCCTGGACAGGCCGGGGTAGCACAGATACGCAGTATTTT.

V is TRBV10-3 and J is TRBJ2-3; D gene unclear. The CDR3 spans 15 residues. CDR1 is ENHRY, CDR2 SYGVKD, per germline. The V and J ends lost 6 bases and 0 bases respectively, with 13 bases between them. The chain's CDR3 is CAIRGGPTSTDTQYF. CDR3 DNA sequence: TGTGCCATCAGGGGCGGTCCCACTAGCACAGATACGCAGTATTTT.

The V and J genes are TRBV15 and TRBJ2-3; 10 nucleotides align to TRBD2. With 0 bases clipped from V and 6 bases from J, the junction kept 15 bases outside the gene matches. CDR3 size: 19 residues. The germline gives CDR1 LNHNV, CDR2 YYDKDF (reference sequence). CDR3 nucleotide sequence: TGTGCCACCAGCAGAGATGCCTGGGGGACTAGCGCGTCCCAGGATACGCAGTATTTT. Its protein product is CATSRDAWGTSASQDTQYF.

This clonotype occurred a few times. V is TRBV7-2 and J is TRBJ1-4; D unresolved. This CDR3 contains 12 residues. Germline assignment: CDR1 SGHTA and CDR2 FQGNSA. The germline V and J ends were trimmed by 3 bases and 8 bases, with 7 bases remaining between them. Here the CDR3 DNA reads TGTGCCAGCAGCTTGATAGCCGAAAAACTGTTTTTT. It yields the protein CASSLIAEKLFF.

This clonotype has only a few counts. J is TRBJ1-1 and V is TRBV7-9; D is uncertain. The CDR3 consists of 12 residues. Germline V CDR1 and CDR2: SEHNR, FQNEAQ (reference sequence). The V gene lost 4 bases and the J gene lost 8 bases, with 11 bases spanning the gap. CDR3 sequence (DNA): TGTGCCAGCAGCTCCGATGCCAGGGAAGCTTTCTTT. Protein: CASSSDAREAFF.

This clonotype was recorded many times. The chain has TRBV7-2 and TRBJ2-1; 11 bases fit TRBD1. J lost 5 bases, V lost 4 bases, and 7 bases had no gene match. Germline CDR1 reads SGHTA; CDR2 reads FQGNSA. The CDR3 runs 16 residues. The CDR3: CASSSRTGGGDNEQFF. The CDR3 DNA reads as TGTGCCAGCAGCTCCCGGACAGGGGGCGGTGACAATGAGCAGTTCTTC.

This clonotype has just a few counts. The CDR3 loop is CASSFWASGIWGDPETQYF. CDR3 nucleotide sequence: TGCGCCAGCAGCTTCTGGGCTAGCGGGATCTGGGGAGACCCGGAGACCCAGTACTTC. V gene TRBV5-1 combines with J gene TRBJ2-5; 9 nucleotides align to TRBD2. Germline-derived CDR1 and CDR2 are SGHRS and YFSETQ. The CDR3 spans 19 residues. J gave up 5 bases and V 2 bases, and 19 bases lay outside the gene matches.

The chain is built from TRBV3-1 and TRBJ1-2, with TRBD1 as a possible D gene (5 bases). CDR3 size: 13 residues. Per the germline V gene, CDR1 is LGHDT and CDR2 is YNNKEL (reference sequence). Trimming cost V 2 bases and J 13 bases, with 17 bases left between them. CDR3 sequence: CASSQWQGERGTF. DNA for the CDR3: TGTGCCAGCAGCCAATGGCAGGGTGAACGAGGCACCTTC.

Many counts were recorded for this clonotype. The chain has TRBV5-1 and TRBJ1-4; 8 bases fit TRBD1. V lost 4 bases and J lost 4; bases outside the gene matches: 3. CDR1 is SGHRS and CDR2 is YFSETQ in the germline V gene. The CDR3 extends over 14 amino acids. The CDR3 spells CASSVGQGNEKLFF. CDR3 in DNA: TGCGCCAGCAGCGTCGGACAGGGTAATGAAAAACTGTTTTTT.